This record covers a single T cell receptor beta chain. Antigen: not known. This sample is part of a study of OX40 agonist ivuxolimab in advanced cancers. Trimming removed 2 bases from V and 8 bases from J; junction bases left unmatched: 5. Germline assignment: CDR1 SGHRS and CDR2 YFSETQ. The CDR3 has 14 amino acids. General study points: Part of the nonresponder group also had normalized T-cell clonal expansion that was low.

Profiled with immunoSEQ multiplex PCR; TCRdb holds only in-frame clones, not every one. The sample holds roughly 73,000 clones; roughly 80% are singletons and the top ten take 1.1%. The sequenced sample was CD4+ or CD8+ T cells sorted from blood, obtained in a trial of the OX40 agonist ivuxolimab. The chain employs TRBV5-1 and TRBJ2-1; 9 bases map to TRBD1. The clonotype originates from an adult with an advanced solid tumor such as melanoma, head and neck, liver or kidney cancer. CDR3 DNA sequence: TGCGCCAGCAGCTTAGGGACAGGGATCGATGAGCAGTTCTTC. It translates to CASSLGTGIDEQFF.